Below are 31 T cell receptor beta chains sequenced from a single sample in a study of blood T cell repertoires in COVID-19. The method was immunoSEQ multiplex PCR; TCRdb's version includes in-frame clones alone and lacks a portion of them. The profile shows some 210,000 clones, 80% to 95% of them singletons. Source material: peripheral blood. The source is a man aged 60 to 75 with COVID-19, enrolled during active disease.

This clone came up once. This chain connects TRBV28 to TRBJ1-5; D gene unclear. The CDR3 covers 12 residues. V dropped 9 bases and J dropped 4 bases, with 10 bases sitting between them. The germline gives CDR1 MDHEN, CDR2 SYDVKM. The CDR3: CASQTLNQPQHF. CDR3 bases: TGTGCCAGTCAGACTCTTAATCAGCCCCAGCATTTT.

This chain connects TRBV7-3 to TRBJ2-2; 10 bases are shared with TRBD2. This CDR3 comprises 15 residues. J was trimmed by 4 bases and V by 4 bases; bases with no gene match: 3. CDR1 is SGHTA and CDR2 is FQGTGA in the germline V gene. The CDR3, as DNA: TGTGCCAGCAGCTGGTCTAGCGGGGGCACCGGGGAGCTGTTTTTT. Amino acid sequence: CASSWSSGGTGELFF.

In its sample, this clone was seen once. This chain joins TRBV14 and TRBJ2-1; 12 bases are a match to TRBD2. Germline CDR1 is SGHDN and CDR2 is FVKESK. V shed 6 bases and J 4 bases; nucleotides not matched to a gene: 7. This CDR3 has 16 amino acids. The CDR3 here is CASRRATSGGYNEQFF. DNA for the CDR3: TGTGCCAGCAGGCGCGCGACTAGCGGGGGTTACAATGAGCAGTTCTTC.

A note on this clone: Germline is not matched at one junction end, which may reflect a read error. The CDR3 is CASSYADTLYF. CDR3 coding DNA: TGTGCCAGCAGTTACGCTGACACCCTATATTTT. The chain couples TRBV6-5 to TRBJ1-3, with unresolved D. The CDR3 covers 11 residues. Germline CDR1 is MNHEY and CDR2 is SVGAGI.

The rearrangement uses TRBV27 and TRBJ1-2, with TRBD1 identical over 7 bases. The germline CDR1 and CDR2 sequences are MNHEY and SMNVEV (reference sequence). With V trimmed by 5 bases and J by 8 bases, 8 bases remained unmatched. The CDR3 runs 13 residues. In DNA form, the CDR3 reads TGTGCCAGCAGTCCCACAGGGGCCAGGGGCTACACCTTC. This encodes CASSPTGARGYTF.

The CDR3 region has the DNA TGCGCCAGCAGCTTGGACAGGGCGGCTGGAAACACCATATATTTT. Residues: CASSLDRAAGNTIYF. V usage is TRBV5-1 and J usage is TRBJ1-3; the D gene is possibly TRBD1 (6 bases). CDR3 length: 15 amino acids. V was trimmed by 0 bases and J by 2 bases, leaving 9 bases between them. CDR1 is SGHRS and CDR2 is YFSETQ in the germline V gene.

The V and J genes are TRBV18 and TRBJ1-2; possible D gene TRBD1, 5 bases. This CDR3 region has 13 residues. V dropped 4 bases and J dropped 2 bases, with 8 bases sitting between them. CDR1 KGHSH and CDR2 LQKENI come from the germline V gene. CDR3 bases: TGTGCCAGCTCACTGGACAAGAACTATGGCTACACCTTC. It yields the protein CASSLDKNYGYTF.

The V call is TRBV4-3, the J call TRBJ2-1, with 9 bases matching TRBD1. V trimming: 3 bases; J trimming: 8 bases; junction bases outside the gene matches: 2. The CDR3 spans 13 residues. Germline V lookup: CDR1 LGHNA, CDR2 YSLEER. The CDR3 here is CASSQDRGHEQFF. The CDR3 coding sequence is TGCGCCAGCAGCCAGGACAGGGGCCATGAGCAGTTCTTC.

On this clone itself: A much bigger clone sits one base away, suggesting this may be a read error. The V call is TRBV6-6, the J call TRBJ1-1; TRBD1 aligns across 9 bases. Germline V CDR1 and CDR2: MNHNY, SVGAGI (reference sequence). V lost 6 bases, J lost 1 base, and 3 bases stayed unmatched. This CDR3 spans 14 amino acids. The CDR3 region is CASSLTGGNTEAFF. CDR3 bases: TGTGCCAGCAGCTTGACAGGGGGGAACACTGAAGCTTTCTTT.

The J gene is TRBJ1-5, the V gene TRBV19; perhaps TRBD1 as D (5 bases). The CDR3 extends over 18 amino acids. Germline V CDR1 and CDR2: LNHDA, SQIVND (reference sequence). Trimming removed 4 bases at V and 1 base at J, with 20 bases between. The CDR3 sequence is CASSTVGSGGGSNQPQHF. The CDR3 DNA sequence: TGTGCCAGTAGTACTGTCGGTAGTGGCGGGGGAAGCAATCAGCCCCAGCATTTT.

This clone was recorded a few times. The chain combines TRBV7-8 with TRBJ2-5; 9 nucleotides line up with TRBD1. With 1 base clipped from V and 5 bases from J, the junction kept 2 bases outside the gene matches. The length of the CDR3 is 14 residues. Germline CDR1 is SGHVS and CDR2 is FQNEAQ. Here the CDR3 DNA reads TGTGCCAGCAGCTTAGGACAGGGGGAGGAGACCCAGTACTTC. This translates into CASSLGQGEETQYF.

CDR3 bases: TGTGCCAGTAGAACAGACAGGGGTCTTCCCAATGAGCAGTTCTTC. Its protein product is CASRTDRGLPNEQFF. The chain couples TRBV19 to TRBJ2-1; 8 bases agree with TRBD1. CDR1 is LNHDA, CDR2 SQIVND, per germline (reference sequence). The V gene end was trimmed by 6 bases and the J gene end by 6 bases; junction bases not matched to a gene: 10. The CDR3 is made up of 15 amino acids.

This chain joins TRBV11-1 and TRBJ2-1; 10 nucleotides line up with TRBD1. Germline V lookup: CDR1 SGHAT, CDR2 FQDESV (reference sequence). This CDR3 spans 15 amino acids. J was trimmed by 4 bases and V by 6 bases; bases with no gene match: 6. CDR3 nucleotides: TGTGCCAGCAGATCCGGGACAGGGGTTTACAATGAGCAGTTCTTC. Translation gives CASRSGTGVYNEQFF.

J is TRBJ2-2 and V is TRBV3-1 (or the pseudogene TRBV3-2); D ambiguous. CDR3 length: 12 amino acids. The germline CDR1 and CDR2 sequences are LGHDT and YNNKEL (reference sequence). Between the trimmed V and J ends, which lost 4 bases and 2 bases, there was a span of 2 bases. CDR3 residues: CASSPNTGELFF. CDR3 nucleotide sequence: TGTGCCAGCAGCCCTAACACCGGGGAGCTGTTTTTT.

The V and J genes are TRBV28 and TRBJ1-4; 7 nucleotides line up with TRBD1. The V segment lost 5 bases and the J segment 6 bases; nucleotides outside the gene matches: 9. Germline V lookup: CDR1 MDHEN, CDR2 SYDVKM. The CDR3 sequence is 15 residues long. CDR3 bases: TGTGCCAGCAGTGTGATGCCGGGACAGTATGAAAAACTGTTTTTT. It specifies CASSVMPGQYEKLFF.

DNA for the CDR3: TGTGCCAGCAGTTACCGGGGACAACCAAACTACGAGCAGTACTTC. It specifies CASSYRGQPNYEQYF. The rearrangement links TRBV6-5 to TRBJ2-7, with TRBD1 as a possible D gene (6 bases). V gave up 2 bases and J gave up 3 bases, with 14 bases separating them. The CDR3 totals 15 residues. Germline V CDR1 and CDR2: MNHEY, SVGAGI.

The chain has TRBV19 and TRBJ1-1; TRBD1 agrees at 11 bases. V trimming: 10 bases; J trimming: 6 bases; junction bases outside the gene matches: 13. This CDR3 is 15 amino acids long. Germline V gene data show CDR1 as LNHDA and CDR2 as SQIVND (reference sequence). The CDR3 spells CATAPGTGGRAEAFF. DNA for the CDR3: TGTGCCACGGCCCCCGGGACAGGGGGACGAGCTGAAGCTTTCTTT.

The chain has TRBV2 and TRBJ2-7, with TRBD1 as a possible D gene (5 bases). V shed 4 bases and J shed 4 bases, with 11 bases lying between them. There are 13 residues in the CDR3. CDR1 and CDR2 (germline): SNHLY, FYNNEI. The CDR3 here is CASSGTGLYEQYF. The CDR3 DNA reads TGTGCCAGCAGTGGAACAGGATTGTACGAGCAGTACTTC.

V usage is TRBV18 and J usage is TRBJ2-1; D is uncertain. Germline CDR1 reads KGHSH; CDR2 reads LQKENI. The CDR3 runs to 13 residues. V lost 6 bases and J 5 bases, leaving 11 bases between the germline ends. The CDR3, as DNA: TGTGCCAGCTCGCGGATCCTCAACAATGAGCAGTTCTTC. Translated: CASSRILNNEQFF.

V gene TRBV7-3 combines with J gene TRBJ1-1; the D gene is possibly TRBD1 (5 bases). The CDR3 extends over 14 amino acids. Germline lookup yields CDR1 SGHTA and CDR2 FQGTGA. V shed 3 bases and J shed 6 bases, with 14 bases lying between them. The CDR3: CASSLQGGVAEAFF. For the CDR3, the DNA is TGTGCCAGCAGCTTGCAGGGAGGAGTCGCTGAAGCTTTCTTT.

The rearrangement uses TRBV3-1 (or the pseudogene TRBV3-2) and TRBJ1-5; D unclear. The germline CDR1 and CDR2 sequences are LGHDT and YNNKEL (reference sequence). The CDR3 loop spans 16 amino acids. Trimming stripped 4 bases from V and 0 bases from J, with 13 bases between. The CDR3 coding sequence is TGTGCCAGCAGCCCTGCGGGCGGCTCTAGCAATCAGCCCCAGCATTTT. It codes for CASSPAGGSSNQPQHF.

This clone was seen just once. This chain joins TRBV6-1 and TRBJ1-2, with a tentative D call TRBD1 (6 bases). The CDR3 has 15 residues. Germline values: CDR1 MNHNS, CDR2 SASEGT. V was clipped by 3 bases and J by 6 bases, with 17 bases between them. CDR3 sequence: CASSELLQGRNGYTF. In DNA, the CDR3 is TGTGCCAGCAGTGAGCTCTTACAGGGTCGGAATGGCTACACCTTC.

The gene calls are TRBV29-1 and TRBJ2-7; 7 bases map to TRBD2. The CDR3 spans 16 residues. Germline-derived CDR1 and CDR2 are SQVTM and ANQGSEA. Trimming took 4 bases from V and 5 from J; bases not matched to a gene: 17. The CDR3 region is CSVGGVMWEGNHEQYF. In DNA form, the CDR3 reads TGCAGCGTTGGGGGGGTTATGTGGGAGGGTAACCACGAGCAGTACTTC.

The CDR3 bases are TGTGCCAGCAGCGTAAAAGCCAACACAGATACGCAGTATTTT. Residues: CASSVKANTDTQYF. J is TRBJ2-3 and V is TRBV9; D gene uncertain. The CDR3 extends over 14 amino acids. V was cut by 1 base and J by 2 bases, with 8 bases left in between. Looked up from germline, CDR1 is SGDLS and CDR2 is YYNGEE.

This rearrangement joins TRBV7-3 to TRBJ1-1; 8 positions agree with TRBD1. J gave up 1 base and V 5 bases, and 3 bases lay outside the gene matches. CDR3 length: 14 residues. CDR1 and CDR2 from the germline V gene are SGHTA and FQGTGA. The CDR3 protein is CASSEGTGNTEAFF. Here the CDR3 DNA reads TGTGCCAGCAGCGAAGGGACAGGGAACACTGAAGCTTTCTTT.

The V call is TRBV14, the J call TRBJ1-4; TRBD1 matches 9 bases. CDR3 length: 19 amino acids. With 2 bases clipped from V and 0 bases from J, the junction kept 10 bases outside the gene matches. Germline V gene lookup returns CDR1 SGHDN and CDR2 FVKESK. CDR3 DNA sequence: TGTGCCAGCAGCCAATGGCCTGGGACAGGGACTGCAACTAATGAAAAACTGTTTTTT. Its protein product is CASSQWPGTGTATNEKLFF.

In its sample, this clone was seen once. The V call is TRBV7-2, the J call TRBJ2-1, with a weak D call TRBD2 (6 bases). Per the germline V gene, CDR1 is SGHTA and CDR2 is FQGNSA. There are 18 residues in the CDR3. Trimming removed 1 base from V and 0 bases from J, with 16 bases in between. CDR3 coding DNA: TGTGCCAGCAGCTTAGACGGGCTAGCGTCCTTCTCCTACAATGAGCAGTTCTTC. It specifies CASSLDGLASFSYNEQFF.

The chain recombines TRBV7-2 with TRBJ1-2; the D gene is possibly TRBD1 (6 bases). The V end lost 5 bases, the J end lost 8 bases, and 15 bases lay between the germline ends. Germline V CDR1 and CDR2: SGHTA, FQGNSA. The CDR3 runs 13 residues. This CDR3 reads CASSRRTEDGYTF. The DNA of the CDR3 is TGTGCCAGCAGCCGTCGGACAGAGGACGGCTACACCTTC.

Here the CDR3 DNA reads TGTGCCAGCAGTCTCCACACCCTCGGGGGGGTCGATGAGCAGTTCTTC. Its protein is CASSLHTLGGVDEQFF. The chain joins TRBV28 to TRBJ2-1; 8 bases are a match to TRBD2. Germline V gene lookup returns CDR1 MDHEN and CDR2 SYDVKM. J lost 8 bases, V lost 5 bases, and 14 bases had no gene match. The CDR3 is made up of 16 amino acids.

The chain links TRBV12-5 to TRBJ1-4; a weak D match, TRBD1 (6 bases). Germline V CDR1 and CDR2: LGHNT, FRNRAP. The ends were cut back, 0 bases at V and 8 bases at J, with 22 bases in the middle. The CDR3 is 18 amino acids. The chain's CDR3 is CASGLVRYREGVVEKLFF. The CDR3 nucleotides are TGTGCTAGTGGTTTGGTCCGGTACAGGGAGGGTGTGGTCGAAAAACTGTTTTTT.

The chain carries TRBV28 and TRBJ1-1, with D tentatively TRBD1 (6 bases). Trimming took off 2 bases at V and 0 bases at J, with 13 bases between the two ends. CDR3 size: 16 residues. Germline assignment: CDR1 MDHEN and CDR2 SYDVKM. The CDR3 region has the DNA TGTGCCAGCAGTTTAGAGGGTCAGGGGCTGAACACTGAAGCTTTCTTT. It encodes CASSLEGQGLNTEAFF.